The 5 T cell receptor beta chains given below trace back to one sample, sequenced in a study of shared clonotypes between healthy human individuals. Only in-frame clones appear in the TCRdb table, and some are missing; sequencing was by immunoSEQ multiplex PCR. The sample carries roughly 2,300,000 clones, approximately 90% recorded once. Sequencing input: naive CD4+ T cells from PBMCs. This sample's subset: CD45RA+ positively selected. The receptors shown here come from a man between 18 and 35 years old in good health. Some clones in this sample may be carry-over from other donors' samples.

The chain couples TRBV5-1 to TRBJ2-7, with 7 bases aligning to TRBD1. The length of the CDR3 is 15 residues. The germline gives CDR1 SGHRS, CDR2 YFSETQ. Trimming at V came to 3 bases and at J to 6 bases, leaving 12 bases not matched to a gene. The CDR3 reads CASSSLQTGTAEQYF. The CDR3 coding sequence is TGCGCCAGCAGCTCACTACAGACAGGGACCGCCGAGCAGTACTTC.

This clone is a singleton in its sample. V and J are TRBV7-3 and TRBJ2-3, with D perhaps matching TRBD2 (7 bases). This CDR3 region has 14 residues. CDR1 SGHTA and CDR2 FQGTGA come from the germline V gene. The ends were cut back, 4 bases at V and 4 bases at J, with 12 bases in the middle. This chain's CDR3 is CASSSTGGSDTQYF. The CDR3, as DNA: TGTGCCAGCAGCTCCACGGGGGGCTCAGATACGCAGTATTTT.

The chain has TRBV2 and TRBJ1-5; D not resolved. The CDR3 spans 13 residues. The germline V and J ends were trimmed by 7 bases and 6 bases, with 13 bases remaining between them. Germline V lookup: CDR1 SNHLY, CDR2 FYNNEI. Here the CDR3 DNA reads TGTGCCAGCACCCCCCCGGCGGGTCAGCCCCAGCATTTT. It yields the protein CASTPPAGQPQHF.

This chain connects TRBV7-2 to TRBJ1-6, with TRBD1 matching 10 bases. The junction had 11 bases not matched to a gene; V was cut back by 5 bases and J by 10 bases. CDR3 length: 16 residues. From germline, CDR1 is SGHTA and CDR2 FQGNSA. CDR3 region: CASSQRPGQGSSPLHF. The CDR3 bases are TGTGCCAGCAGCCAGCGACCGGGACAGGGGAGCTCACCCCTCCACTTT.

The chain employs TRBV28 and TRBJ1-1, with D unresolved. The CDR3 sequence is 11 residues long. Germline CDR1 and CDR2: MDHEN and SYDVKM. V was clipped by 5 bases and J by 10 bases, with 11 bases between them. The DNA of the CDR3 is TGTGCCAGCAGTCCCCGGATACGAGCTTTCTTT. Its protein product is CASSPRIRAFF.